A single sample is the source of the 8 T cell receptor beta chains below, sequenced in a study of graft-versus-host responses after intestinal transplantation. Their antigen targets remain unknown. Only in-frame clones appear in the TCRdb table, and some are missing; sequencing was by immunoSEQ multiplex PCR. Of tens of thousands of clones in the sample, around 90% were seen once. Material: unstimulated CD8+ T cells sorted from spleen or lymph node cells, obtained before transplant. The receptors stem from a human donor who was the organ donor for an intestinal transplant.

The chain is built from TRBV28 and TRBJ1-1; no definite D call. Trimming pared 6 bases from V and 0 bases from J, leaving 14 bases between. This CDR3 has 15 residues. Germline V CDR1 and CDR2: MDHEN, SYDVKM. CDR3 loop: CASSSLFEMNTEAFF. The CDR3 DNA is TGTGCCAGCAGCTCCTTATTTGAGATGAACACTGAAGCTTTCTTT. Full variable domain (remainder filled in from reference TRBV28 and TRBJ1-1): DVKVTQSSRYLVKRTGEKVFLECVQDMDHENMFWYRQDPGLGLRLIYFSYDVKMKEKGDIPEGYSVSREKKERFSLILESASTNQTSMYLCASSSLFEMNTEAFFGQGTRLTVV.

The chain couples TRBV9 to TRBJ1-6; D gene uncertain. CDR1 SGDLS and CDR2 YYNGEE come from the germline V gene. This CDR3 is built from 14 residues. Trimming left V 0 bases short and J 13 bases short, with 14 bases between. CDR3 DNA sequence: TGTGCCAGCAGCGTAGAGGAATCTGGGAGGCCCCTCCACTTT. This codes for CASSVEESGRPLHF. Looking up the rest from reference TRBV9 and TRBJ1-6 gives the full variable domain: DSGVTQTPKHLITATGQRVTLRCSPRSGDLSVYWYQQSLDQGLQFLIQYYNGEERAKGNILERFSAQQFPDLHSELNLSSLELGDSALYFCASSVEESGRPLHFGNGTRLTVT.

V and J are TRBV9 and TRBJ2-2, with a tentative D call TRBD1 (5 bases). Trimming shortened V by 4 bases and J by 4 bases, and 11 bases separated the two germline ends. CDR3 length: 14 residues. Germline loops: CDR1 SGDLS, CDR2 YYNGEE. CDR3 in DNA: TGTGCCAGCAGCCCCGACAGTAGCACCGGGGAGCTGTTTTTT. Translation: CASSPDSSTGELFF.

The CDR3 sequence is CASSLTGGWWQETQYF. The CDR3 DNA is TGTGCCAGCAGTTTAACAGGGGGCTGGTGGCAAGAGACCCAGTACTTC. This chain uses TRBV27 with TRBJ2-5; 9 bases align to TRBD1. The CDR3 extends over 16 amino acids. From germline, CDR1 is MNHEY and CDR2 SMNVEV (reference sequence). V was pared by 2 bases and J by 2 bases, with 6 bases of the junction left unmatched.

This chain uses TRBV30 with TRBJ1-1, with TRBD1 matching 7 bases. Germline assignment: CDR1 GTSNPN and CDR2 SVGIG (reference sequence). V lost 3 bases and J lost 4; bases outside the gene matches: 5. The CDR3 spans 13 residues. CDR3 sequence (DNA): TGTGCCTGGAGCCACAGGGGAATCACTGAAGCTTTCTTT. Its protein product is CAWSHRGITEAFF.

This rearrangement joins TRBV12-1 to TRBJ2-7; TRBD1, the table's D call, lacks a check against the DNA. TRBV12-1 is a pseudogene segment. The CDR3 consists of 12 residues. CDR3 loop: CASSGGPGPQYV. The CDR3 bases are TGTGCCAGCAGCGGGGGCCCGGGTCCGCAGTACGTC.

J is TRBJ2-1 and V is TRBV7-9; D unclear. Germline-derived CDR1 and CDR2 are SEHNR and FQNEAQ (reference sequence). CDR3 length: 14 residues. Trimming took 1 base from V and 9 from J, leaving 13 bases between them. The CDR3 spells CASSLDWASGEQFF. The CDR3 region has the DNA TGTGCCAGCAGCTTAGATTGGGCGTCCGGTGAGCAGTTCTTC.

The chain joins TRBV10-1 to TRBJ2-7, with D tentatively TRBD1 (6 bases). V gave up 2 bases and J gave up 6 bases, with 11 bases separating them. The CDR3 covers 13 residues. Looked up from germline, CDR1 is WNHNN and CDR2 is SYGVQD (reference sequence). DNA of the CDR3: TGCGCCAGCAGTGAGAAGAGGACAGCCGAGCAGTACGTC. Its translation: CASSEKRTAEQYV.